This T cell receptor beta chain was recorded in a study of cytomegalovirus exposure and HLA in healthy donors (dated by TCRdb to between 2016 and 2019). For the study in its entirety: An earlier analysis of approximately 640 of the donors reported about 250 Gb of sequence data and around 120 million unique TCR beta sequences from about 180 million T cells. Among roughly 370 genotyped donors of the cohort, an average of about 240,000 unique TCR beta nucleotide sequences were sequenced per donor, 15% to 20% of them non-productive. Typing coverage differed by locus: A, B, C, DRB1 and DQB1 were typed in roughly 620-630 donors, DQA1 in about 500, DPA1 in around 610, and DPB1 in 400 to 480. To predict cytomegalovirus infection status, the study combined high-throughput TCR immunosequencing, statistical association of individual TCRs with disease status, and machine learning. To decide whether each TCR beta V gene segment behaved as functional or pseudogenic, an earlier analysis of nearly 600 of the donors relied on high-throughput TCR beta sequencing. A separate validation cohort of some 130 different subjects was used in addition to the approximately 700-subject first cohort. The aim of the study was to test whether cataloging public T cell receptors could identify signatures of past pathogen exposure. A later analysis re-analyzed previously published TCR beta repertoires from roughly 630 donors and added high-resolution HLA genotyping to study TCR occurrence patterns. Of the roughly 400 genotyped donors, around 81% fell in the genetic ancestry cluster associated with self-reported Caucasian donors. Four to six DR-DQ haplotypes were handled as single units for association and clustering because linkage in the cohort was strong. Rather than drawing on any new phenotypic data, the later analysis identified candidate immune exposures from TCR beta sequences and the way those sequences occurred across donors. A later genetic analysis took genome-wide SNP genotypes for about three fifths of the 666 donors and used that subset as a discovery cohort. Every repertoire in the discovery cohort had been generated on one and the same sequencing platform. Class I and class II HLA loci were covered by the typing at four-digit resolution. Using immunosequencing, the study profiled T cell repertoires from around 670 subjects and related those repertoires to cytomegalovirus serostatus. An early release covering roughly 640 HLA-typed donors comprised roughly 300 gigabases of sequencing data and approximately 80 million unique TCR sequences. Donor age, sex, ethnicity and CMV serostatus were collected together with the repertoire data.

Receptor libraries were prepared by the immunoSEQ multiplex PCR assay. The multiplex PCR relied on a mix of 60 forward primers for TCR Vbeta segments and 13 reverse primers for TCR Jbeta segments. The CDR3 region of rearranged TCR beta genes was amplified from genomic DNA with a multiplex PCR assay. The Illumina HiSeq System was used to sequence the amplified TCR beta libraries as 87-base-pair reads. On the authors' methods: In a later analysis, 70 million to 95 million unique TCR beta chains were counted across the roughly 670 repertoires, and roughly 11 million of these chains were shared by at least two donors. A nearest-neighbor algorithm error-corrected the raw reads and collapsed the reads into unique sequences, merging closely related sequences to remove PCR and sequencing errors. V, D and J gene segments were assigned by aligning CDR3 sequences to IMGT reference sequences. For a sequence to be retained, at least a six-nucleotide match to both a V gene segment and a J gene segment was required. Rearrangements were classified as productive when the CDR3 lacked stop codons and remained in frame with V and J, and all other rearrangements were classified as non-productive. CDR3 was defined according to IMGT convention as the region running from the second conserved V-encoded cysteine to the conserved J-encoded phenylalanine. In an earlier analysis of approximately 500 of the donors, sequences lacking an unambiguous match to a single V gene segment were excluded. An earlier analysis of a few hundred of the donors called V segments functional above 56.7% productive rearrangements and segregating when the between-donor standard deviation exceeded 5%. To diagnose cytomegalovirus status from the catalog of TCR beta chain sequences, a statistical classification framework was built. In a later analysis, TCR nucleotide sequences were compared against IMGT/GENE-DB human TR gene sequences so that V and J genes could be assigned. In a later analysis, CDR3 sequences and most-parsimonious VDJ recombination scenarios were assigned using the TCRdist pipeline. In a later analysis, each TCR beta chain was defined by its CDR3 amino acid sequence together with its V-gene family, and reads without a unique V-gene family were excluded. To address suspected cross-contamination and a sequencing artifact, a later analysis removed 550 to 750 highly shared, low-generation-probability nucleotide sequences. In a later analysis, a clonal expansion index for each public chain was calculated from normalized within-repertoire ranks of inferred template counts. In a later analysis, generation probabilities were computed with a VDJ recombination model fitted to out-of-frame rearrangements, and the resulting probabilities were checked against IGoR. Hypergeometric tests were used in a later analysis to score TCR-TCR, TCR-HLA and TCR-CMV co-occurrence, with a repertoire-size bias correction applied to the TCR pairs. A later analysis estimated false discovery rates by permuting HLA or CMV assignments 20 times. In a later analysis, co-occurring TCRs were grouped using DBSCAN, and TCRdist sequence similarity was added for clustering within HLA-allele-positive subsets. For co-occurrence clustering, repertoires with fewer than 30,000 or more than 120,000 public chains were excluded, along with about five repertoires with anomalous nucleotide sharing. TCRdb provides this immuneACCESS table in a form limited to in-frame rearrangements. Some clones are lacking; in checked studies, under half of them reflect an unresolved V gene, and why the rest are absent is not known. V, J and clone size are those of that table, while D and trimming were read from the DNA. The sample yields 99,000 or so clones; more than 60% were counted once. About 2.2% of the sample is taken by the ten largest.

The cohort comprised fewer than 700 healthy bone marrow donors. All cohort members were sampled while nominally healthy, although unrecorded immune exposures were likely present. The donor was CMV seronegative and was included in the group of a few hundred seronegative cohort members. A peripheral blood sample was collected from each donor, and TCR beta sequencing was performed on peripheral blood mononuclear cells. Genomic DNA was extracted from the blood cell samples with the Qiagen DNeasy Blood Extraction Kit. As for this clone: Its antigen is not yet known. The sample holds no much larger clone one base away, and base qualities are not on file.

The research as a whole found: Three of the identified cytomegalovirus-associated TCR beta chains were confirmed in vitro to be specific for cytomegalovirus antigens. The only immune exposure information available for the cohort was CMV serostatus. A further reported finding was that TCR beta sequences accurately predicted the HLA-A and HLA-B alleles for most subjects in the first cohort. Linkage disequilibrium might explain the correlated functional status among segregating V segments, but an unknown experimental factor could not be ruled out. In a later genetic analysis, fewer N-insertions in productive TCRs were reported among donors in an Asian-associated ancestry cluster than the roughly 700-donor mean. While some public TCRs were present in many individuals, most TCR sequences turned up only very rarely across donors. When HLA alleles, especially DR and DQ, strongly co-occurred, TCR associations were difficult to assign to individual alleles. In a later analysis, around 17,000 TCR beta sequences were associated with specific HLA alleles at a false discovery rate of 0.05. The authors suggested that the approach could potentially be generalized to other disease states and immunological phenotypes. Only TCR beta chains were sequenced in this cohort, and the absence of alpha or paired-chain data limited detectable features. Compared with equally common non-associated chains, HLA-associated TCR beta chains in a later analysis were more clonally expanded and had lower generation probabilities. The classifier was reported to diagnose cytomegalovirus status with high specificity and sensitivity in both the original cohort and the validation cohort. According to a later analysis, TCR association rates differed among HLA loci, with DRB1 alleles showing the most associated TCRs and HLA-C alleles showing the fewest. The 87-base-pair reads could not distinguish some IMGT-functional V segments, including TRBV6-2 and TRBV6-3, so those segments were excluded. Because some donors lacked HLA typing at each locus, the association tests relied only on the typed subset. A total of about 180 TCR beta chains were listed by the study as associated with cytomegalovirus. Most CMV-associated TCR beta chains appeared to be HLA-restricted in a later analysis, and the HLA associations seemed to be driven largely by CMV exposure. Because counts were too low, 15 to 20 rarely observed V segments, including chromosome 9 orphons, were excluded from the earlier analysis of 587 of the donors. The presence/absence analyses assumed that sequencing depth was roughly uniform across donors, and that assumption may not be true. V-gene and J-gene trimming of TCR beta chains was associated with a missense DCLRE1C variant in a later genetic analysis, and the association was replicated in an independent cohort. An earlier analysis of roughly 570 of the donors showed that most TCR beta V segments appeared in productive rearrangements either about 87% or about 30% of the time, which broadly matched IMGT annotations. According to a later analysis, parvovirus B19, influenza, CMV and Epstein-Barr virus appeared linked to several top co-occurrence clusters. A cluster of highly shared sequence variants was judged likely to represent a technical artifact of the sequencing pipeline.

The germline V gene specifies SGHRS as CDR1 and YFSETQ as CDR2. V is clipped by 5 bases and J by 0 bases, and the sequence between their germline boundaries is 11 bases long. The CDR3 has 15 amino acids, counting the end cysteine and phenylalanine. This entry keeps only the CDR3 DNA: 45 bases, framed from base 1. This chain is built from TRBV5-1 and TRBJ2-2, with the identity of the D gene unclear. The sequence was obtained from a man younger than 40 in good health and CMV-seronegative. The sample was PBMCs. The DNA reads as follows: TGCGCCAGCAGTTTCCTTTCCTCGAACACCGGGGAGCTGTTTTTT. This is translated as CASSFLSSNTGELFF.